These 6 T cell receptor beta chains originate from one sample sequenced in a study of cytomegalovirus exposure and HLA in healthy donors. Researchers ran the PCR with 60 Vbeta and 13 Jbeta primers. TCRdb keeps only in-frame clones here, not all; method: immunoSEQ multiplex PCR. The data contain 150,000 to 200,000 clones, roughly 83% of them singletons. The sample was PBMCs. All receptors come from a male donor in good health and CMV-seropositive.

This clone has just one count. The chain joins TRBV5-1 to TRBJ2-5; maybe TRBD1 (6 bases). V dropped 4 bases and J dropped 5 bases, with 18 bases sitting between them. Germline V gives CDR1 SGHRS, CDR2 YFSETQ. The CDR3 is made up of 15 amino acids. The CDR3 DNA follows: TGCGCCAGCAGCCGCTGGCAGGGGAAAGGGGAGACCCAGTACTTC. This sequence encodes CASSRWQGKGETQYF.

J is TRBJ1-1 and V is TRBV4-1; 8 bases align to TRBD1. The germline V gene has CDR1 MGHRA and CDR2 YSYEKL. The CDR3 extends over 18 amino acids. Trimming at V came to 6 bases and at J to 0 bases, leaving 15 bases not matched to a gene. The CDR3 DNA reads as TGCGCCAGCAGATTCCAGACAGGGGCCCCCACCATGAACACTGAAGCTTTCTTT. Amino acid sequence: CASRFQTGAPTMNTEAFF.

The rearrangement joins TRBV5-4 to TRBJ1-3; 8 bases are a match to TRBD1. Germline V gene data show CDR1 as SGHNT and CDR2 as YYREEE (reference sequence). The V and J ends lost 5 bases and 3 bases, in that order; junction bases with no gene match: 10. This CDR3 is 16 amino acids long. CDR3 DNA: TGTGCCAGCAGAACGGGACAGGACGAGGGTGGAAACACCATATATTTT. Encoded protein: CASRTGQDEGGNTIYF.

The chain recombines TRBV5-6 with TRBJ1-1, with TRBD1 identical over 9 bases. This CDR3 contains 18 residues. Germline CDR1 is SGHDT and CDR2 is YYEEEE. The V and J ends lost 3 bases and 4 bases, in that order; junction bases with no gene match: 16. The CDR3 DNA sequence: TGTGCCAGCAGCTCCGCTCGGGACAGGGTCGCATCGGGCACTGAAGCTTTCTTT. This sequence encodes CASSSARDRVASGTEAFF. The variable domain in full, completed from reference TRBV5-6 and TRBJ1-1, reads DAGVTQSPTHLIKTRGQQVTLRCSPKSGHDTVSWYQQALGQGPQFIFQYYEEEERQRGNFPDRFSGHQFPNYSSELNVNALLLGDSALYLCASSSARDRVASGTEAFFGQGTRLTVV.

The chain is built from TRBV28 and TRBJ2-5; 9 bases align to TRBD2. The CDR3 runs 15 residues. J lost 4 bases, V lost 5 bases, and 8 bases had no gene match. Germline V gives CDR1 MDHEN, CDR2 SYDVKM. The CDR3 nucleotides are TGTGCCAGCAGTCCCGGTTCTAGCGGGATAGAGACCCAGTACTTC. Its protein product is CASSPGSSGIETQYF.

The chain employs TRBV9 and TRBJ1-2, with 9 bases identical to TRBD1. The CDR3 loop spans 17 amino acids. The V gene end was trimmed by 4 bases and the J gene end by 6 bases; junction bases not matched to a gene: 16. Per germline, CDR1 SGDLS and CDR2 YYNGEE. The CDR3 DNA reads as TGTGCCAGCAGCCCTCGCCCGGGGGGACAGGGAGCTAATGGCTACACCTTC. Amino acids: CASSPRPGGQGANGYTF.